This TCR beta chain comes out of a study of T cell responses to AZD1222 COVID-19 vaccine. Study conclusions and caveats: No day 14 peak samples; only post-peak repertoires were characterized. The donor group comprised mostly white British people and more females; the analysis possibly underestimated clonal diversity. Nearly half of the spike-specific TCRs reportedly recognize variant regions that carry no mutations.

Losses at the gene ends were 5 bases for V and 4 bases for J; bases not matched to a gene: 7. Germline CDR1 KGHSH, CDR2 LQKENI. The CDR3 totals 15 residues. Sequenced by immunoSEQ multiplex PCR; TCRdb stores in-frame clones only, minus some. Of approximately 100,000 clones listed, roughly 87% are singletons. As regards this clone: What it binds is not known.

The material sequenced was peripheral blood, taken on day 0 of AZD1222 vaccination. The clonotype originates from an adult in good health. The chain recombines TRBV18 with TRBJ2-5; TRBD1 matches 10 bases. The CDR3 sequence: CASSNNRDRGETQYF. The DNA for the CDR3 is TGTGCCAGCTCAAACAACCGGGACAGGGGAGAGACCCAGTACTTC. The full variable domain, its missing parts supplied by reference TRBV18 and TRBJ2-5, is NAGVMQNPRHLVRRRGQEARLRCSPMKGHSHVYWYRQLPEEGLKFMVYLQKENIIDESGMPKERFSAEFPKEGPSILRIQQVVRGDSAAYFCASSNNRDRGETQYFGPGTRLLVL.